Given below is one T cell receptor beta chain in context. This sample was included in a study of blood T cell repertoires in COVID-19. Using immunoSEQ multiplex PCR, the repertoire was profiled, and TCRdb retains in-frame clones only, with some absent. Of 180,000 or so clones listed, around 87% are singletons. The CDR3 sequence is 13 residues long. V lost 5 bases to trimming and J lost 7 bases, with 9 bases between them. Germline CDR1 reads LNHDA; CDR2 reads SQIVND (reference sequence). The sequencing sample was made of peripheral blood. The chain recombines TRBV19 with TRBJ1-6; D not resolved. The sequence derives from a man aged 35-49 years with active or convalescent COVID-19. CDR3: CASSGGLNSPLHF. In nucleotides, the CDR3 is TGTGCCAGTAGTGGCGGGCTGAATTCACCCCTCCACTTT. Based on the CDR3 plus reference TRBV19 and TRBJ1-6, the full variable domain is DGGITQSPKYLFRKEGQNVTLSCEQNLNHDAMYWYRQDPGQGLRLIYYSQIVNDFQKGDIAEGYSVSREKKESFPLTVTSAQKNPTAFYLCASSGGLNSPLHFGNGTRLTVT.